This T cell receptor beta chain was found in a study of blood T cell repertoires in COVID-19. The wider study: Collection of acute and convalescent COVID-19 samples took place in the United States, Italy and Spain. Nucleic acid was either cDNA or gDNA, and it came from T cells, B-cell-depleted T cells, or PBMCs.

Sequenced by immunoSEQ multiplex PCR; TCRdb stores in-frame clones only, minus some. The sample lists about 150,000 clones, 65% to 80% occurring once. CDR3 length: 14 residues. Trimming stripped 1 base from V and 7 bases from J, with 11 bases between. Per the germline V gene, CDR1 is KGHSH and CDR2 is LQKENI. This receptor was taken from a man aged 55 to 70 with acute or convalescent COVID-19. The V gene is TRBV18, the J gene TRBJ2-4, with D tentatively TRBD2 (6 bases). Sequenced: peripheral blood. In nucleotides, the CDR3 is TGTGCCAGCTCACCACGTCTGGAGGGGAACATTCAGTACTTC. This encodes CASSPRLEGNIQYF.